The next 15 T cell receptor beta chains were all read from a single sample in a study of T-cell memory formation after mild COVID-19. Each CDR3 protein is one row after TCRdb ran MiXCR on the 5' RACE reads. The repertoire holds about 45,000 distinct CDR3 sequences, roughly 9% seen once, with about 11% in the top ten. The sequenced material came from PBMCs or a T cell subset sorted from them (not recorded which). The receptors come from an adult woman who had mild COVID-19 (a few samples of this study predate the infection). Cell type and time point are not known.

The chain uses TRBV6-5 and TRBJ1-2; TRBD1 is a possible D gene (5 bases). This CDR3 region has 13 residues. Deletions cut 6 bases from V and 5 bases from J, with 13 bases between. CDR1 MNHEY and CDR2 SVGAGI come from the germline V gene. CDR3: CASRNSGEYGYTF. DNA of the CDR3: TGTGCCAGCAGAAACTCGGGGGAGTATGGCTACACCTTC.

This clonotype came up many times. The chain links TRBV30 to TRBJ2-2; D gene unclear. Germline V CDR1 and CDR2: GTSNPN, SVGIG (reference sequence). V shed 4 bases and J shed 5 bases, with 14 bases lying between them. The CDR3 is 14 amino acids. For the CDR3, the DNA is TGTGCCTGGAACCGACTCACCTATACCGGGGAGCTGTTTTTT. This translates into CAWNRLTYTGELFF.

This clonotype appeared many times. The chain recombines TRBV7-9 with TRBJ2-1; TRBD1 matches 9 bases. Germline CDR1 SEHNR, CDR2 FQNEAQ (reference sequence). The CDR3 is 15 residues long. V lost 1 base and J lost 4; bases outside the gene matches: 2. CDR3 in amino acids: CASSLVDRGYNEQFF. CDR3 DNA: TGTGCCAGCAGCTTAGTTGACAGGGGGTACAATGAGCAGTTCTTC.

In its sample, this clonotype was seen many times. This chain joins TRBV12-3 or TRBV12-4 and TRBJ2-1, with a tentative D call TRBD2 (7 bases). V shed 3 bases and J shed 8 bases, with 14 bases lying between them. CDR3 length: 14 residues. DNA of the CDR3: TGTGCCAGCAGTTTGATCCGGGGGGCTGATGAGCAGTTCTTC. It codes for CASSLIRGADEQFF.

V usage is TRBV3-1 and J usage is TRBJ2-5; 7 positions match TRBD1. This CDR3 contains 13 residues. Germline CDR1 reads LGHDT; CDR2 reads YNNKEL (reference sequence). Trimming removed 4 bases from V and 3 bases from J; junction bases left unmatched: 2. The CDR3 protein is CASSLDREETQYF. CDR3 nucleotides: TGTGCCAGCAGCCTTGACAGGGAAGAGACCCAGTACTTC.

In this sample, this clonotype is medium-sized (0.01 to 0.1%). This chain links TRBV5-6 with TRBJ2-1; 7 bases align to TRBD1. The germline gives CDR1 SGHDT, CDR2 YYEEEE. With 4 bases clipped from V and 5 bases from J, the junction kept 6 bases outside the gene matches. This CDR3 comprises 14 residues. The chain's CDR3 is CASSPPGQHNEQFF. DNA for the CDR3: TGTGCCAGCAGCCCGCCGGGACAGCACAATGAGCAGTTCTTC.

The table lists this clonotype with a few counts. The V and J genes are TRBV9 and TRBJ1-4; D remains ambiguous. Per the germline V gene, CDR1 is SGDLS and CDR2 is YYNGEE. The CDR3 spans 16 residues. The germline V and J ends were trimmed by 0 bases and 3 bases, with 12 bases remaining between them. This chain's CDR3 is CASSVAGGTSNEKLFF. The CDR3 bases are TGTGCCAGCAGCGTAGCTGGCGGAACCTCTAATGAAAAACTGTTTTTT. The complete variable domain, with remaining parts taken from reference TRBV9 and TRBJ1-4, reads DSGVTQTPKHLITATGQRVTLRCSPRSGDLSVYWYQQSLDQGLQFLIQYYNGEERAKGNILERFSAQQFPDLHSELNLSSLELGDSALYFCASSVAGGTSNEKLFFGSGTQLSVL.

This clonotype was counted a few times. The chain carries TRBV20-1 and TRBJ2-3; possibly TRBD2 for D (6 bases). The CDR3 runs 15 residues. V was cut by 6 bases and J by 2 bases, with 18 bases left in between. The V gene's germline CDR1 is DFQATT and CDR2 SNEGSKA (reference sequence). The CDR3 nucleotides are TGCAGTGCGAACAGACCGCGGGGCCCCACAGATACGCAGTATTTT. This encodes CSANRPRGPTDTQYF.

The J gene is TRBJ1-1, the V gene TRBV4-2; D gene uncertain. V gave up 0 bases and J gave up 0 bases, with 5 bases separating them. The length of the CDR3 is 14 residues. The germline V gene has CDR1 LGHNA and CDR2 YNFKEQ. The CDR3 here is CASSQDLLNTEAFF. The CDR3 coding sequence is TGTGCCAGCAGCCAAGACTTGTTGAACACTGAAGCTTTCTTT.

This clonotype has only a few counts. The chain uses TRBV5-6 and TRBJ2-1; weak D call: TRBD2 (5 bases). Trimming took 6 bases from V and 6 from J, leaving 19 bases between them. There are 15 residues in the CDR3. Germline V lookup: CDR1 SGHDT, CDR2 YYEEEE. CDR3 sequence (DNA): TGTGCCAGCATCGAAGGCGGGTATTCGTCCAATGAGCAGTTCTTC. This sequence encodes CASIEGGYSSNEQFF.

The genes are TRBV3-1 and TRBJ1-3, with 8 bases identical to TRBD1. The ends lost 2 bases at V and 7 bases at J; junction bases unmatched: 1. Germline V gives CDR1 LGHDT, CDR2 YNNKEL (reference sequence). The CDR3 consists of 13 residues. The CDR3 spells CASSQTGGNTIYF. The CDR3 DNA is TGTGCCAGCAGCCAAACAGGGGGGAACACCATATATTTT. The whole variable domain, remainder taken from reference TRBV3-1 and TRBJ1-3, is DTAVSQTPKYLVTQMGNDKSIKCEQNLGHDTMYWYKQDSKKFLKIMFSYNNKELIINETVPNRFSPKSPDKAHLNLHINSLELGDSAVYFCASSQTGGNTIYFGEGSWLTVV.

Ten or more counts support this clonotype. The rearrangement uses TRBV20-1 and TRBJ2-3; D assignment may be TRBD1 or TRBD2 (5 bases each). Between the trimmed V and J ends, which lost 4 bases and 10 bases, there was a span of 15 bases. Germline CDR1 reads DFQATT; CDR2 reads SNEGSKA (reference sequence). The CDR3 runs to 12 residues. This chain's CDR3 is CSAKEGLRPQYF. CDR3 nucleotides: TGCAGTGCTAAAGAGGGGCTGAGACCGCAGTATTTT.

This clonotype was observed at least ten times. This rearrangement joins TRBV20-1 to TRBJ2-7; a weak D match, TRBD2 (5 bases). CDR1 is DFQATT, CDR2 SNEGSKA, per germline (reference sequence). CDR3 length: 11 amino acids. V lost 2 bases and J 3 bases, leaving 5 bases between the germline ends. CDR3 bases: TGCAGTGCTAGACGGGACTACGAGCAGTACTTC. This sequence encodes CSARRDYEQYF.

V is TRBV16 and J is TRBJ2-1, with D perhaps matching TRBD2 (5 bases). The V end lost 3 bases, the J end lost 1 base, and 22 bases lay between the germline ends. This CDR3 region has 19 residues. Germline CDR1 is KGHSY and CDR2 is FQNENV. The CDR3 coding sequence is TGTGCCAGCAGCCACTATAGGAGGTTAAGGAGTAGTTCCTACAATGAGCAGTTCTTC. Translated: CASSHYRRLRSSSYNEQFF.

The gene calls are TRBV12-3 or TRBV12-4 and TRBJ1-3; D uncertain. There are 15 residues in the CDR3. V gave up 1 base and J gave up 0 bases, with 7 bases separating them. The CDR3 coding sequence is TGTGCCAGCAGTTTAGTGGACCCCTCTGGAAACACCATATATTTT. Residues: CASSLVDPSGNTIYF.